This TCR beta chain is from a study of cytomegalovirus exposure and HLA in healthy donors. Turning to the study itself: In a later analysis, it was reported that the 110 or so validation repertoires had been produced on the same platform as the 550 to 850 repertoires belonging to the first cohort. Whole-study findings and limits: The authors confirmed in vitro that a few CMV-associated chains were specific for CMV antigens.

The assay was immunoSEQ multiplex PCR, and TCRdb's table has in-frame clones only and misses some. The data contain some 180,000 clones, around 80% of them singletons. The donors were members of the validation cohort, which comprised 120 subjects and was separate from the first cohort of roughly 700 subjects. The CDR3 totals 11 residues. The germline gives CDR1 SGHDN, CDR2 FVKESK. Trimming removed 3 bases at V and 7 bases at J, with 6 bases between. On this clone itself: Antigen: not known.

The sample taken for sequencing was PBMCs. The clonotype originates from a woman aged 25-40 years in good health and CMV-seronegative. The gene calls are TRBV14 and TRBJ2-5; no firm D call. The CDR3 sequence is CASSHSLTQYF. The DNA of the CDR3 is TGTGCCAGCAGCCACAGTTTGACCCAGTACTTC.